Listed below are T cell receptor beta chains from one sample, sequenced in a study of T cell responses to AZD1222 COVID-19 vaccine. The assay was immunoSEQ multiplex PCR, and TCRdb's table has in-frame clones only and misses some. The sample includes 100,000 to 150,000 clones, over 75% seen only once; the top ten take approximately 2.8%. The input for sequencing was peripheral blood, taken on day 0 of AZD1222 vaccination. These receptors were collected from an adult in good health. Both conserved end residues are trimmed from each CDR3. Each record gives: V gene, J gene, CDR3 length, CDR3 protein.

V gene: TRBV5-4
J gene: TRBJ1-3
CDR3 length: 15
CDR3 protein: ASSLWQPLFSGNTIY

V gene: TRBV6-5
J gene: TRBJ1-5
CDR3 length: 13
CDR3 protein: ASSTRDRSNQPQH

V gene: TRBV4-2
J gene: TRBJ1-2
CDR3 length: 15
CDR3 protein: ASSQVTGEGSGYGYT

V gene: TRBV4-1
J gene: TRBJ1-3
CDR3 length: 13
CDR3 protein: ASSQGVISGNTIY

V gene: TRBV7-8
J gene: TRBJ1-2
CDR3 length: 10
CDR3 protein: ASSTDSYGYT

V gene: TRBV9
J gene: TRBJ1-3
CDR3 length: 12
CDR3 protein: ASMRGPLGNTIY

V gene: TRBV13
J gene: TRBJ2-7
CDR3 length: 13
CDR3 protein: ASSGSGTGRHEQY

V gene: TRBV27
J gene: TRBJ2-1
CDR3 length: 17
CDR3 protein: ASSGMPTSGRGSYNEQF

V gene: TRBV6-5
J gene: TRBJ1-2
CDR3 length: 12
CDR3 protein: ASRPMASSSGYT

V gene: TRBV5-1
J gene: TRBJ1-2
CDR3 length: 13
CDR3 protein: ASSLGPGSNYGYT

V gene: TRBV18
J gene: TRBJ1-3
CDR3 length: 13
CDR3 protein: ASSTRQGGINTIY

V gene: TRBV7-8
J gene: TRBJ2-1
CDR3 length: 14
CDR3 protein: ASSLGHEVSDNEQF

V gene: TRBV15
J gene: TRBJ1-5
CDR3 length: 13
CDR3 protein: ATSREGQRNQPQH

V gene: TRBV5-6
J gene: TRBJ1-3
CDR3 length: 12
CDR3 protein: ASSLAGVGNTIY

V gene: TRBV5-1
J gene: TRBJ2-2
CDR3 length: 15
CDR3 protein: ASSLVPAGANTGELF

V gene: TRBV27
J gene: TRBJ1-6
CDR3 length: 13
CDR3 protein: ASSRQGTYNSPLH

V gene: TRBV19
J gene: TRBJ2-7
CDR3 length: 12
CDR3 protein: ASSRDRSFYEQY

V gene: TRBV15
J gene: TRBJ2-3
CDR3 length: 13
CDR3 protein: ATSRDLQGLDTQY

V gene: TRBV11-3
J gene: TRBJ2-5
CDR3 length: 13
CDR3 protein: ASSRLAGVQETQY

V gene: TRBV5-6
J gene: TRBJ1-1
CDR3 length: 10
CDR3 protein: ASSYGTAEAF

V gene: TRBV6-1
J gene: TRBJ2-5
CDR3 length: 13
CDR3 protein: ASSESRGSAETQY

V gene: TRBV29-1
J gene: TRBJ2-5
CDR3 length: 11
CDR3 protein: SVGGDRAETQY

V gene: TRBV6-1
J gene: TRBJ1-1
CDR3 length: 15
CDR3 protein: ASSDPFGGGMNTEAF

V gene: TRBV5-1
J gene: TRBJ1-2
CDR3 length: 11
CDR3 protein: ASSSQGDYGYT

V gene: TRBV7-2
J gene: TRBJ2-5
CDR3 length: 16
CDR3 protein: ASSSIYSGLAKGETQY

V gene: TRBV6-2/TRBV6-3
J gene: TRBJ1-6
CDR3 length: 12
CDR3 protein: ASSYGQQGITLH

V gene: TRBV15
J gene: TRBJ2-3
CDR3 length: 15
CDR3 protein: ATSRGRGTEGTDTQY

V gene: TRBV7-2
J gene: TRBJ2-1
CDR3 length: 14
CDR3 protein: ASAPGGAPPVFEQF

V gene: TRBV6-6
J gene: TRBJ1-2
CDR3 length: 11
CDR3 protein: ASSYPQGYGYT

V gene: TRBV4-1
J gene: TRBJ2-5
CDR3 length: 13
CDR3 protein: ASSQPRQSQETQY

V gene: TRBV12-3/TRBV12-4
J gene: TRBJ2-1
CDR3 length: 9
CDR3 protein: ASSFLSEQF

V gene: TRBV12-3/TRBV12-4
J gene: TRBJ1-1
CDR3 length: 11
CDR3 protein: ASSPNRGTEAF

V gene: TRBV6-1
J gene: TRBJ1-6
CDR3 length: 13
CDR3 protein: ASSEGWVGVSPLH

V gene: TRBV7-2
J gene: TRBJ2-3
CDR3 length: 12
CDR3 protein: ASSLSMVRDTQY

V gene: TRBV29-1
J gene: TRBJ2-1
CDR3 length: 10
CDR3 protein: SVVGGYNEQF

V gene: TRBV5-1
J gene: TRBJ2-5
CDR3 length: 10
CDR3 protein: ASSKEGETQY

V gene: TRBV5-8
J gene: TRBJ1-2
CDR3 length: 11
CDR3 protein: ASSLWGADGYT

V gene: TRBV11-2
J gene: TRBJ1-2
CDR3 length: 12
CDR3 protein: ASSLGTGIGGYT

V gene: TRBV12-5
J gene: TRBJ1-1
CDR3 length: 11
CDR3 protein: ASGFQMNTEAF

V gene: TRBV29-1
J gene: TRBJ2-7
CDR3 length: 11
CDR3 protein: SVGGRAGREQY